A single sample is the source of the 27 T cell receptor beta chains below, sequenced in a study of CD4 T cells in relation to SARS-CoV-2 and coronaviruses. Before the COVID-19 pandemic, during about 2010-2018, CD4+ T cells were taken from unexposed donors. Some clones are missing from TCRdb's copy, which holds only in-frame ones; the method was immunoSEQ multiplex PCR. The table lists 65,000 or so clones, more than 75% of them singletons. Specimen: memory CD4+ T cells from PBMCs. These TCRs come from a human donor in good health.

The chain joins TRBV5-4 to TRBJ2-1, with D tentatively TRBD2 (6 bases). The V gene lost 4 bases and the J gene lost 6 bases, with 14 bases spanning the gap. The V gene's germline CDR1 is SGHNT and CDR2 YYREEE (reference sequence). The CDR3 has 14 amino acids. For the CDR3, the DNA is TGTGCCAGCAGCCCCCGGACTAACGGCAATGAGCAGTTCTTC. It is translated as CASSPRTNGNEQFF.

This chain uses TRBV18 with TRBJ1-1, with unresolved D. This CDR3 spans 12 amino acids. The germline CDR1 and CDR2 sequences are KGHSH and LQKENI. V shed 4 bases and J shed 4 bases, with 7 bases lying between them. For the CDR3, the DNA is TGTGCCAGCTCACGTTCGGGCACTGAAGCTTTCTTT. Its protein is CASSRSGTEAFF.

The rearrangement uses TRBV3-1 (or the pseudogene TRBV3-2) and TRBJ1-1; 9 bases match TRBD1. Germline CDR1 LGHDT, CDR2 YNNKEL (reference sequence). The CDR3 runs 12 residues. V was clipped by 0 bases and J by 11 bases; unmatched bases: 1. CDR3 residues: CASSQDTGGAFF. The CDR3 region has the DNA TGTGCCAGCAGCCAAGATACAGGGGGCGCTTTCTTT.

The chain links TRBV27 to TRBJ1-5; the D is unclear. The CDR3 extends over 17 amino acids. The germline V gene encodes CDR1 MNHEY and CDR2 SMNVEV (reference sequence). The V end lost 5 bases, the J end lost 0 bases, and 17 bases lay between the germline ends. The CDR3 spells CASSPRWQIYSNQPQHF. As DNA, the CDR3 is TGTGCCAGCAGTCCCCGCTGGCAGATCTATAGCAATCAGCCCCAGCATTTT.

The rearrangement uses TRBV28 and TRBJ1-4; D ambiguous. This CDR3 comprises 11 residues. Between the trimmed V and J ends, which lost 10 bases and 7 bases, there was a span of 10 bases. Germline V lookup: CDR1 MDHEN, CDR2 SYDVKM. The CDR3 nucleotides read TGTGCCACCTATTCGTTTGAAAAACTGTTTTTT. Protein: CATYSFEKLFF. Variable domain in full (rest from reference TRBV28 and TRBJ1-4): DVKVTQSSRYLVKRTGEKVFLECVQDMDHENMFWYRQDPGLGLRLIYFSYDVKMKEKGDIPEGYSVSREKKERFSLILESASTNQTSMYLCATYSFEKLFFGSGTQLSVL.

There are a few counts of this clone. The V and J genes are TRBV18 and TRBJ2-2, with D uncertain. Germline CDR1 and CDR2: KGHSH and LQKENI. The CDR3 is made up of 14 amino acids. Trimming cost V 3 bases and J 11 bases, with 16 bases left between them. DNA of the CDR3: TGTGCCAGCTCACCCCCGGAGCGCTTCCCCGAGCTGTTTTTT. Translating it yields CASSPPERFPELFF.

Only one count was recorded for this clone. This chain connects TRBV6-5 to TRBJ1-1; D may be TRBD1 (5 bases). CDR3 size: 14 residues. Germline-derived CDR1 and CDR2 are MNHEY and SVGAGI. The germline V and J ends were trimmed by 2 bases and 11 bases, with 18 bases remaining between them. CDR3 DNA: TGTGCCAGCAGTTACCAGCTGCCGGCAGGGTCCGCTTTCTTT. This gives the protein CASSYQLPAGSAFF.

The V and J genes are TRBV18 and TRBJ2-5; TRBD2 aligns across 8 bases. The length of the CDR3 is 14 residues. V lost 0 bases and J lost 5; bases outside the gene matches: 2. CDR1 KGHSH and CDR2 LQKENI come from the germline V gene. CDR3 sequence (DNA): TGTGCCAGCTCACCACCGACGGGGGGGGAGACCCAGTACTTC. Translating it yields CASSPPTGGETQYF.

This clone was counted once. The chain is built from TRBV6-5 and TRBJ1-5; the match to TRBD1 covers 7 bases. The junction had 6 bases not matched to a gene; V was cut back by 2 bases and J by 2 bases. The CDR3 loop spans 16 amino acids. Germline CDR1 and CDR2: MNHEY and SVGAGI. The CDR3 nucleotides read TGTGCCAGCAGTTACAAGGGGGCGGAGGGCAATCAGCCCCAGCATTTT. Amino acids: CASSYKGAEGNQPQHF.

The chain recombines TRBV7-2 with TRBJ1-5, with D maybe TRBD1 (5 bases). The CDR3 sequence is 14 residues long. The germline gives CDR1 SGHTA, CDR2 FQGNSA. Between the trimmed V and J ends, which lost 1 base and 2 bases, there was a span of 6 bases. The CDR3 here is CASSLVGGNQPQHF. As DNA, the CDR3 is TGTGCCAGCAGCTTAGTGGGGGGCAATCAGCCCCAGCATTTT.

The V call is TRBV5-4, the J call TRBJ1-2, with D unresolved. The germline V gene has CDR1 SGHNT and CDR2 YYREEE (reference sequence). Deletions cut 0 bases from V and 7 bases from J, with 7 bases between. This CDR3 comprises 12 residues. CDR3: CASSLDWVGYTF. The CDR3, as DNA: TGTGCCAGCAGCTTGGATTGGGTTGGCTACACCTTC.

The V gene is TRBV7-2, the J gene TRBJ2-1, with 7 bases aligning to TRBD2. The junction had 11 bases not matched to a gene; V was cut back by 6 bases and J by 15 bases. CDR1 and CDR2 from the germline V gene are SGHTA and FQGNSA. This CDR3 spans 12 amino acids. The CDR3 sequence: CASSLAGRVGFF. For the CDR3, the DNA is TGTGCCAGCAGTCTAGCAGGGAGGGTCGGGTTCTTC.

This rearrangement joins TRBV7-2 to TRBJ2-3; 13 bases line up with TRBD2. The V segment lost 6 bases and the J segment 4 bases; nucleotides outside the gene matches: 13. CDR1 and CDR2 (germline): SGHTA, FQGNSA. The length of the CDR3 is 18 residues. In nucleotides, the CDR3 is TGTGCCAGCAGTAGACTAGCGGGGGGAAATTCGGGAGCAGATACGCAGTATTTT. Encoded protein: CASSRLAGGNSGADTQYF.

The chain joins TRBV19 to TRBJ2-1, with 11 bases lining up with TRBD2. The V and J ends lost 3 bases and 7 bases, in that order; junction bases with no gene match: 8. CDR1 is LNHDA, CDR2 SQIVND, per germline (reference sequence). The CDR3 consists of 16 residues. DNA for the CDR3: TGTGCCAGTAGTATGATAGCGGGAGGGTCGGGTAATGAGCAGTTCTTC. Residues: CASSMIAGGSGNEQFF.

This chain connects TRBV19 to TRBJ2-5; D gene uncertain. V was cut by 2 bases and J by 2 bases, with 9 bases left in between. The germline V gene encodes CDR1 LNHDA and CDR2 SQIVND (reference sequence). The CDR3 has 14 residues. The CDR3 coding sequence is TGTGCCAGTAGTATAATAACGGATCAAGAGACCCAGTACTTC. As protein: CASSIITDQETQYF. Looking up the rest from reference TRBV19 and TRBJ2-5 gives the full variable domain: DGGITQSPKYLFRKEGQNVTLSCEQNLNHDAMYWYRQDPGQGLRLIYYSQIVNDFQKGDIAEGYSVSREKKESFPLTVTSAQKNPTAFYLCASSIITDQETQYFGPGTRLLVL.

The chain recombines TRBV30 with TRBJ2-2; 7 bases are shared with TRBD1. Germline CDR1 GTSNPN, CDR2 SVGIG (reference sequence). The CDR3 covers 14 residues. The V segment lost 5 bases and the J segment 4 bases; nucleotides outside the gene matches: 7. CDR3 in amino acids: CAWAQGTFTGELFF. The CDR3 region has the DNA TGTGCCTGGGCACAGGGGACCTTCACCGGGGAGCTGTTTTTT.

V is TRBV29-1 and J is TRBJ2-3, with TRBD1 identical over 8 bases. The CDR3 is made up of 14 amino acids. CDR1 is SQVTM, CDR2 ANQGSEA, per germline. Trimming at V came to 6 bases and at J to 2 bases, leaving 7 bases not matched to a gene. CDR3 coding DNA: TGCAGCGTCAAAAGACAGGGGACCACAGATACGCAGTATTTT. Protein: CSVKRQGTTDTQYF.

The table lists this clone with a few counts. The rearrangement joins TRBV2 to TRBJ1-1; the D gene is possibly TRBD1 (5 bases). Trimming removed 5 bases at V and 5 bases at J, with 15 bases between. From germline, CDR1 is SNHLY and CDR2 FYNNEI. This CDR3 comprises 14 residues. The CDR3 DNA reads TGTGCCAGCAGTAAAGGGGCTTCGAGTACTGAAGCTTTCTTT. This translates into CASSKGASSTEAFF.

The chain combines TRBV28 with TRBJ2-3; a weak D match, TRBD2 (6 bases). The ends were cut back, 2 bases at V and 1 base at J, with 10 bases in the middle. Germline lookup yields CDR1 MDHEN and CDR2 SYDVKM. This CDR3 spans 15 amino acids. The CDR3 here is CASSLQRARTDTQYF. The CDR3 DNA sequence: TGTGCCAGCAGTTTACAGCGGGCCCGCACAGATACGCAGTATTTT.

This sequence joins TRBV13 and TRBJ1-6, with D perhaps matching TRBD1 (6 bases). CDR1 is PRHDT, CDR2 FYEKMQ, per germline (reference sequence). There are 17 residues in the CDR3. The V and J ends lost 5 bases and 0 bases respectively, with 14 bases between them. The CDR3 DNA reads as TGTGCCAGCAGCGCCCGCAGGGGAGGCTCCTATAATTCACCCCTCCACTTT. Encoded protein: CASSARRGGSYNSPLHF.

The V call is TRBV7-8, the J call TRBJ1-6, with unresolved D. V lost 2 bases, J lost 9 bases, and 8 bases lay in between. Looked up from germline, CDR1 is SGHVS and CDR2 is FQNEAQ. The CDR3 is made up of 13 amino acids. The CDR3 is CASSLSSSSPLHF. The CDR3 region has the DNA TGTGCCAGCAGCTTATCGTCCTCTTCACCCCTCCACTTT. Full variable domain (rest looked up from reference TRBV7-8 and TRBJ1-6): GAGVSQSPRYKVAKRGQDVALRCDPISGHVSLFWYQQALGQGPEFLTYFQNEAQLDKSGLPSDRFFAERPEGSVSTLKIQRTQQEDSAVYLCASSLSSSSPLHFGNGTRLTVT.

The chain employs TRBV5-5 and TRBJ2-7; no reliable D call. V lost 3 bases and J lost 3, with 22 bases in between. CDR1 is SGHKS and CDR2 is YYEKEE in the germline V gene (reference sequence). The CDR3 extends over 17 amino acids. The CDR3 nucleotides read TGTGCCAGCAGCTGGACCGCTACGGACCCGACTTACTACGAGCAGTACTTC. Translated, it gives CASSWTATDPTYYEQYF.

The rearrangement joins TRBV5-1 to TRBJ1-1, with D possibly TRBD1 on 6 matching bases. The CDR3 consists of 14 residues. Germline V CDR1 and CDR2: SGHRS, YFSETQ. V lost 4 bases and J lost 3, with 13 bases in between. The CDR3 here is CASSPGTLDTEAFF. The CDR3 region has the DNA TGCGCCAGCAGCCCAGGGACACTCGACACTGAAGCTTTCTTT.

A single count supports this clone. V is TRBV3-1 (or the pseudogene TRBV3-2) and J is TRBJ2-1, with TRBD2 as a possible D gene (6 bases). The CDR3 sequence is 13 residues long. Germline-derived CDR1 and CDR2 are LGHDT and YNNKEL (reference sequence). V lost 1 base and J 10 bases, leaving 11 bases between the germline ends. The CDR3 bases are TGTGCCAGCAGCCAAGCTTATAGCGGAGAGCAGTTCTTC. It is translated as CASSQAYSGEQFF.

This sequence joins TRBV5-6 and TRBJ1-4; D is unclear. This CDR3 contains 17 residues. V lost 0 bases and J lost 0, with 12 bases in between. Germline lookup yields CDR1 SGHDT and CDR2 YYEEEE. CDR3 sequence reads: CASSLGPPRATNEKLFF. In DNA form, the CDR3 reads TGTGCCAGCAGCTTGGGACCCCCTAGGGCAACTAATGAAAAACTGTTTTTT.

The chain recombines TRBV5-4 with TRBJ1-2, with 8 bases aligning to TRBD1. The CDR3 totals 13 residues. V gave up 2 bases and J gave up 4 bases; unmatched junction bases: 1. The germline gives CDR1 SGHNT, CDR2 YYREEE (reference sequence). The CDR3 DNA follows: TGTGCCAGCAGCTTAGACAGGGGCTATGGCTACACCTTC. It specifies CASSLDRGYGYTF.

The CDR3 DNA reads as TGCGCCAGCAGCTTGAGGCAGAACTTGAACACCGGGGAGCTGTTTTTT. Translated, it gives CASSLRQNLNTGELFF. The chain has TRBV5-1 and TRBJ2-2; D gene uncertain. Trimming left V 1 base short and J 1 base short, with 11 bases between. This CDR3 region has 16 residues. CDR1 SGHRS and CDR2 YFSETQ come from the germline V gene.